This entry lists 23 T cell receptor beta chains sequenced from one sample in a study of Graves' ophthalmopathy and Graves' hyperthyroidism. The authors amplified TCR beta CDR3 regions from RNA transcripts. First-round RT-PCR employed HTBI primers, with a second-round multiplex PCR after it. TCRdb independently ran MiXCR on the multiplex PCR reads; one entry per CDR3 protein. The sample shows a few hundred thousand distinct CDR3 sequences, less than 40% of them seen only once. The sequenced sample consisted of peripheral blood or thyroid tissue (not recorded which). The receptors shown here come from an adult man with Graves' hyperthyroidism.

Remarks on this clonotype: The final CDR3 position lacks the conserved phenylalanine or tryptophan, pointing to a likely read error. The limits of the CDR3 on the DNA are not certain, so only TCRdb's listed CDR3 is given. The CDR3 here is CAIRKGTS. This chain joins TRBV10-3 and TRBJ2-7; TRBD2, the table's D call, lacks a check against the DNA. CDR1 and CDR2 (germline): ENHRY, SYGVKD. The CDR3 is 8 amino acids in total, end residues counted.

This rearrangement joins TRBV9 to TRBJ2-1; D unresolved. The germline V gene encodes CDR1 SGDLS and CDR2 YYNGEE. The V end was cut by 3 bases, the J end by 8 bases, with 18 bases between. The CDR3 length is 15 residues. CDR3 residues: CASSAWWGYNDEQFF. As DNA, the CDR3 is TGTGCCAGCAGCGCTTGGTGGGGTTACAACGATGAGCAGTTCTTC. The full variable domain, rest sourced from reference TRBV9 and TRBJ2-1, is DSGVTQTPKHLITATGQRVTLRCSPRSGDLSVYWYQQSLDQGLQFLIQYYNGEERAKGNILERFSAQQFPDLHSELNLSSLELGDSALYFCASSAWWGYNDEQFFGPGTRLTVL.

This clonotype was counted ten times or more. The chain has TRBV11-2 and TRBJ1-6; the D is unclear. The CDR3 length is 16 residues. Germline V gene lookup returns CDR1 SGHAT and CDR2 FQNNGV. V was trimmed by 6 bases and J by 7 bases, leaving 19 bases between them. The CDR3 nucleotides are TGTGCCAGCAGACTACCCGGACGGTCCTTCAATTCACCCCTCCACTTT. Residues: CASRLPGRSFNSPLHF.

In this sample, this clonotype turned up many times. This CDR3 is CASSYSDRWVEAFF. In DNA, the CDR3 is TGTGCCAGTAGCTATTCCGACAGGTGGGTTGAAGCTTTCTTT. V is TRBV19 and J is TRBJ1-1; D perhaps matches TRBD1 (6 bases). In germline, CDR1 is LNHDA, CDR2 SQIVND (reference sequence). V lost 6 bases and J 7 bases, leaving 18 bases between the germline ends. There are 14 residues in the CDR3.

This clonotype was counted at least ten times. This chain links TRBV10-3 with TRBJ2-2; D is possibly TRBD1 (6 bases). The germline CDR1 and CDR2 sequences are ENHRY and SYGVKD. The CDR3 has 15 residues. V was trimmed by 6 bases and J by 6 bases, leaving 17 bases between them. CDR3 amino acids: CAIRQDRHRPGELFF. Written as DNA, the CDR3 is TGTGCCATCAGACAGGACAGACACCGGCCCGGGGAGCTGTTTTTT.

This chain uses TRBV11-2 with TRBJ1-1; 7 bases fit TRBD1. The ends lost 5 bases at V and 1 base at J; junction bases unmatched: 4. Per germline, CDR1 SGHAT and CDR2 FQNNGV. CDR3 length equals 14 residues. The DNA for the CDR3 is TGTGCCAGCAGCGTGGGACAGAAGAACACTGAAGCTTTCTTT. Translation gives CASSVGQKNTEAFF.

This chain joins TRBV14 and TRBJ2-7; 8 positions match TRBD2. This CDR3 region has 15 residues. V lost 0 bases and J lost 6; bases outside the gene matches: 7. CDR1 SGHDN and CDR2 FVKESK come from the germline V gene. The CDR3 nucleotides read TGTGCCAGCAGCCAAGATCCAGCGGGAGTTGGCGAGCAGTACTTC. It codes for CASSQDPAGVGEQYF.

The chain has TRBV20-1 and TRBJ2-3; a weak D match, TRBD2 (6 bases). The germline V and J ends were trimmed by 6 bases and 5 bases, with 24 bases remaining between them. Germline CDR1 and CDR2: DFQATT and SNEGSKA (reference sequence). This CDR3 is built from 16 residues. CDR3 DNA: TGCAGTGCCGACGGACTATTGGGTTCAGCGGGAGATACGCAGTATTTT. Its translation: CSADGLLGSAGDTQYF.

V and J are TRBV4-2 and TRBJ1-3, with TRBD1 matching 8 bases. V gave up 3 bases and J gave up 0 bases; unmatched junction bases: 7. Germline CDR1 reads LGHNA; CDR2 reads YNFKEQ. The CDR3 has 17 amino acids. The CDR3 coding sequence is TGTGCCAGCAGCCAGGCCACCGGGACAGGCTCTGGAAACACCATATATTTT. Protein sequence: CASSQATGTGSGNTIYF.

In the case of this clonotype: The CDR3 ends on some other residue instead of the conserved phenylalanine or tryptophan, so this is likely a read error. The V gene is TRBV10-2, the J gene TRBJ1-1; D is uncertain. Germline V gives CDR1 WSHSY, CDR2 SAAADI. The CDR3 length is 13 residues. The DNA for the CDR3 is TGTGCCAGCAGTGTTGGCATGGACACTGAAGCTTTCCTT. Amino acids: CASSVGMDTEAFL.

The chain uses TRBV20-1 and TRBJ2-7; 12 positions agree with TRBD2. The end of the DNA is better explained by TRBJ2-1, so the J call may be wrong. The germline gives CDR1 DFQATT, CDR2 SNEGSKA (reference sequence). The CDR3 length is 16 residues. The CDR3: CSARAILAGGYNEQFF. CDR3 DNA: TGCAGTGCTAGAGCGATACTAGCGGGAGGCTACAATGAGCAGTTCTTC.

This clonotype occurred many times. The rearrangement links TRBV2 to TRBJ2-7; 7 positions match TRBD1. V dropped 4 bases and J dropped 11; count of bases not matched to a gene: 11. The V gene's germline CDR1 is SNHLY and CDR2 FYNNEI. This CDR3 region has 13 residues. The CDR3 bases are TGTGCCAGCAGTGCCTGGACAGGAGCGAAAGAGTACTTC. Translated: CASSAWTGAKEYF.

The genes are TRBV20-1 and TRBJ1-3, with D hard to call. This CDR3 has 9 amino acids. Germline V gives CDR1 DFQATT, CDR2 SNEGSKA (reference sequence). The V end lost 6 bases, the J end lost 6 bases, and 3 bases lay between the germline ends. In DNA form, the CDR3 reads TGCAGTGCCCAAAACACCATATATTTT. Its translation: CSAQNTIYF.

With regard to this clonotype: Since no conserved phenylalanine or tryptophan closes the CDR3, a read error is the likely cause. No DNA is shown, since the ends of the CDR3 on it are uncertain; the CDR3 is the one TCRdb lists. The rearrangement uses TRBV7-6 and TRBJ2-5; the table's D call, TRBD1, has no DNA check behind it. Germline CDR1 SGHVS, CDR2 FNYEAQ. The CDR3 numbers 9 amino acids, ends counted. CDR3 sequence reads: CASSLAGGT.

In this sample, this clonotype turned up many times. The chain employs TRBV11-2 and TRBJ1-3; TRBD1 is a possible D gene (5 bases). V shed 10 bases and J shed 0 bases, with 13 bases lying between them. This CDR3 comprises 14 residues. Germline CDR1 reads SGHAT; CDR2 reads FQNNGV. This CDR3 is CATRDGSSGNTIYF. CDR3 nucleotides: TGTGCCACTAGGGACGGGAGCTCTGGAAACACCATATATTTT.

The J gene is TRBJ2-5, the V gene TRBV29-1, with TRBD2 matching over 12 bases. The CDR3 extends over 14 amino acids. Trimming took 4 bases from V and 6 from J; bases not matched to a gene: 6. CDR1 is SQVTM, CDR2 ANQGSEA, per germline. CDR3 nucleotides: TGCAGCGTTGGTCTAGCGGGGGGGCACCAGACCCAGTACTTC. This sequence encodes CSVGLAGGHQTQYF.

The count of this clonotype is one. V is TRBV7-9 and J is TRBJ2-5; 7 bases match TRBD2. Per germline, CDR1 SEHNR and CDR2 FQNEAQ (reference sequence). CDR3 length: 16 amino acids. V lost 7 bases, J lost 2 bases, and 13 bases stayed unmatched. The CDR3: CASTFSGTYLQETQYF. The CDR3 DNA sequence: TGTGCCAGCACCTTCAGCGGGACGTACCTTCAAGAGACCCAGTACTTC. Full variable domain (remainder filled in from reference TRBV7-9 and TRBJ2-5): DTGVSQNPRHKITKRGQNVTFRCDPISEHNRLYWYRQTLGQGPEFLTYFQNEAQLEKSRLLSDRFSAERPKGSFSTLEIQRTEQGDSAMYLCASTFSGTYLQETQYFGPGTRLLVL.

The rearrangement joins TRBV4-1 to TRBJ1-2, with a tentative D call TRBD1 (5 bases). The V gene lost 0 bases and the J gene lost 2 bases, with 13 bases spanning the gap. The germline V gene has CDR1 MGHRA and CDR2 YSYEKL. The CDR3 covers 16 residues. The CDR3, as DNA: TGCGCCAGCAGCCAAGATGGTTCAGGGTTCAACTATGGCTACACCTTC. Protein sequence: CASSQDGSGFNYGYTF.

This clonotype was picked up a small number of times. The chain recombines TRBV12-5 with TRBJ2-6; D is unresolved. This CDR3 spans 18 amino acids. Germline CDR1 reads LGHNT; CDR2 reads FRNRAP. Trimming took 1 base from V and 0 from J, leaving 13 bases between them. In DNA, the CDR3 is TGTGCTAGTGGTTTGGACGTGCTTAAATTCTCTGGGGCCAACGTCCTGACTTTC. Translation: CASGLDVLKFSGANVLTF.

This clonotype showed up many times. This rearrangement joins TRBV7-9 to TRBJ1-5; D call uncertain. V was cut by 9 bases and J by 3 bases, with 12 bases left in between. The CDR3 is 13 residues long. Looked up from germline, CDR1 is SEHNR and CDR2 is FQNEAQ (reference sequence). The CDR3 region is CASQHVYNQPQHF. In DNA form, the CDR3 reads TGTGCCAGTCAGCATGTTTACAATCAGCCCCAGCATTTT.

This chain links TRBV29-1 with TRBJ1-2, with 7 bases identical to TRBD1. V shed 8 bases and J 4 bases; nucleotides not matched to a gene: 16. This CDR3 has 15 amino acids. Germline CDR1 and CDR2: SQVTM and ANQGSEA. CDR3 amino acids: CSLWAGGTVLYGYTF. CDR3 bases: TGCAGCTTATGGGCAGGGGGTACGGTGCTCTATGGCTACACCTTC.

Points on this clonotype: One junction end disagrees with the germline gene, perhaps due to a read error. The genes are TRBV5-1 and TRBJ2-1; the D gene is possibly TRBD1 (6 bases). The CDR3 is made up of 12 amino acids. The germline V gene encodes CDR1 SGHRS and CDR2 YFSETQ. DNA of the CDR3: TGCGCCAGCAGCTTCCGGGACAATGGGCAGTTCTTC. Protein: CASSFRDNGQFF.

Many counts were recorded for this clonotype. The chain has TRBV7-9 and TRBJ1-3; D may be TRBD1 (5 bases). Germline CDR1 and CDR2: SEHNR and FQNEAQ (reference sequence). This CDR3 is 17 amino acids long. The germline V and J ends were trimmed by 0 bases and 0 bases, with 12 bases remaining between them. CDR3: CASSLAGTASSGNTIYF. The CDR3 coding sequence is TGTGCCAGCAGCTTAGCTGGGACGGCGAGCTCTGGAAACACCATATATTTT.